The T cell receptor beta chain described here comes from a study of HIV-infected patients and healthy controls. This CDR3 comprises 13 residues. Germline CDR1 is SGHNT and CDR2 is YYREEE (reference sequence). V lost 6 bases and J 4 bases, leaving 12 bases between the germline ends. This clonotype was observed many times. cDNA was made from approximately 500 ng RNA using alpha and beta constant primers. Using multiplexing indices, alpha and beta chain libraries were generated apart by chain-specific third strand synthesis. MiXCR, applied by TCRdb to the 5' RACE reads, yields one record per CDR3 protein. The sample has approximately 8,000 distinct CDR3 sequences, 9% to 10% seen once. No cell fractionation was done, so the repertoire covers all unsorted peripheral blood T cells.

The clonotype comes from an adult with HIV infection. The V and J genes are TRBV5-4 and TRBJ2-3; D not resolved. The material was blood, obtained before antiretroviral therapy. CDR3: CASNHPPSDTQYF. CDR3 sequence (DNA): TGTGCCAGCAATCACCCTCCTTCAGATACGCAGTATTTT.